This TCR beta chain was documented in a study of sequential checkpoint blockade in melanoma. At the level of the study: Patients were randomized 1:1 to nivolumab-then-ipilimumab or ipilimumab-then-nivolumab first-line. Each arm's sequence ended with maintenance nivolumab.

This CDR3 comprises 14 residues. Germline CDR1 and CDR2: SEHNR and FQNEAQ (reference sequence). The V gene end was trimmed by 5 bases and the J gene end by 4 bases; junction bases not matched to a gene: 4. Assay: immunoSEQ multiplex PCR; the TCRdb copy retains only in-frame clones and omits some. Here the sample spans about 9,100 clones, approximately 81% being singletons. Treatment meaning: randomized to nivolumab then ipilimumab (arm A) or the reverse (arm B). From thawed PBMCs, live CD3+CD8+ cells negative for CD19 and CD56 were sorted. The specimen was CD8+ T cells sorted from blood (inferred from file names), collected from a patient given nivolumab and ipilimumab in sequence. The chain is built from TRBV7-9 and TRBJ2-3; 9 bases agree with TRBD2. This TCR came from a human donor with melanoma. The DNA of the CDR3 is TGTGCCAGCAGCCCTAGCGGGGAAGCAGATACGCAGTATTTT. Its translation is CASSPSGEADTQYF.